This T cell receptor beta chain was retrieved from a study of T cells in Graves' hyperthyroidism and ophthalmopathy. Study-wide results and limits: Blood also carried most thyroid clonotypes expanded above 0.001. Ophthalmopathy onset followed model prediction by a median approximately 6.2 months.

The CDR3 consists of 10 residues. Germline V gives CDR1 ENHRY, CDR2 SYGVKD. The ends were cut back, 8 bases at V and 7 bases at J, with 9 bases in the middle. What was amplified from RNA transcripts were TCR beta CDR3 regions. A first-round RT-PCR of the TCR CDR3 used the HTBI primer set. Each CDR3 protein is one row after TCRdb ran MiXCR on the multiplex PCR reads. This sample has 450,000 to 500,000 distinct CDR3 sequences, with roughly 23% found just once. Points on this clonotype: As yet, its antigen is unknown.

Uncontrolled infection, other autoimmune disease, pregnancy or lactation barred patients from enrollment. Fresh peripheral blood, about 10 ml of it, supplied the PBMCs. The sequencing input was blood. The chain uses TRBV10-3 and TRBJ2-7, with D possibly matching TRBD2 (5 bases). The receptor was derived from a woman aged 70-85 years with Graves' ophthalmopathy. The CDR3 coding sequence is TGTGCCATCTTGGACTTTGAGCAGTACTTC. This encodes CAILDFEQYF.